The text below deals with one TCR beta chain. The data were obtained in a study of blood T cell repertoires in COVID-19. The CDR3 totals 16 residues. Germline CDR1 SNHLY, CDR2 FYNNEI. V was shortened by 6 bases and J by 2 bases, with 18 bases between the two germline ends. Some clones are missing from TCRdb's copy, which holds only in-frame ones; the method was immunoSEQ multiplex PCR. This sample has about 88,000 clones, with roughly 85% found just once. The chain is built from TRBV2 and TRBJ2-3, with TRBD1 as a possible D gene (5 bases). This clonotype was sampled from a human donor in a cohort sampled during active COVID-19. What was sequenced was peripheral blood. CDR3 amino acids: CASRKASRVPTDTQYF. Here the CDR3 DNA reads TGTGCCAGCAGGAAGGCGTCCAGGGTTCCCACAGATACGCAGTATTTT.